What follows are 6 T cell receptor beta chains derived from one specimen sequenced in a study of cytotoxic CD8 clonotypes in ibrutinib-treated CLL (dated by TCRdb to the early 2020s). Library prep was done by the immunoSEQ multiplex PCR assay. Here the immuneACCESS table is served through TCRdb, limited to in-frame sequences with V and J called. Missing clones are a known gap in these copies; in checked studies unresolved V genes cover under half, and the rest lacks a known reason. Recorded for this sample are some 29,000 clones; roughly 60% of them occurred a single time. In total, the top ten clones hold around 15% of the sample. The starting material was PBMCs, obtained before ibrutinib treatment. These receptors all stem from a human donor with chronic lymphocytic leukemia.

The chain carries TRBV25-1 and TRBJ2-3, with 9 bases aligning to TRBD1. The germline V gene encodes CDR1 MGHDK and CDR2 SYGVNS. V trimming: 3 bases; J trimming: 2 bases; junction bases outside the gene matches: 9. This CDR3 region has 17 residues. The CDR3 nucleotides are TGTGCCAGCAGTGACCGGGACAGGGAGGACCTCACAGATACGCAGTATTTT. It translates to CASSDRDREDLTDTQYF. The whole variable domain, filled in from reference TRBV25-1 and TRBJ2-3, reads EADIYQTPRYLVIGTGKKITLECSQTMGHDKMYWYQQDPGMELHLIHYSYGVNSTEKGDLSSESTVSRIRTEHFPLTLESARPSHTSQYLCASSDRDREDLTDTQYFGPGTRLTVL.

This clone was recorded a few times. The rearrangement links TRBV9 to TRBJ2-1, with no clear D. CDR3 length: 14 amino acids. V gave up 4 bases and J gave up 8 bases, with 16 bases separating them. In germline, CDR1 is SGDLS, CDR2 YYNGEE. This CDR3 reads CASSMRAVTDEQFF. The CDR3 DNA reads as TGTGCCAGCAGCATGCGCGCCGTAACGGATGAGCAGTTCTTC.

This clone was found a few times. This chain connects TRBV19 to TRBJ1-2; D is unresolved. This CDR3 spans 13 amino acids. The germline V gene encodes CDR1 LNHDA and CDR2 SQIVND (reference sequence). Trimming pared 4 bases from V and 7 bases from J, leaving 13 bases between. CDR3 sequence: CASSRREGGGYTF. DNA for the CDR3: TGTGCCAGTAGTAGAAGGGAAGGAGGTGGCTACACCTTC. The full variable domain, its missing parts supplied by reference TRBV19 and TRBJ1-2, is DGGITQSPKYLFRKEGQNVTLSCEQNLNHDAMYWYRQDPGQGLRLIYYSQIVNDFQKGDIAEGYSVSREKKESFPLTVTSAQKNPTAFYLCASSRREGGGYTFGSGTRLTVV.

The sample holds a few counts of this clone. The chain links TRBV12-2 to TRBJ2-1; TRBD1, the table's D call, lacks a check against the DNA. TRBV12-2 is flagged as a pseudogene. This CDR3 spans 16 amino acids. CDR3 DNA: TGTGCAAGTCGCTGCCTGACAGGGGGGCGCTACAATGAGCAGTTCTTC. Translating it yields CASRCLTGGRYNEQFF.

J is TRBJ2-6 and V is TRBV10-3; no definite D call. The CDR3 consists of 14 residues. The germline V gene encodes CDR1 ENHRY and CDR2 SYGVKD. V lost 5 bases and J lost 1, with 6 bases in between. CDR3 in DNA: TGTGCCATCAGTAATGGATCTGGGGCCAACGTCCTGACTTTC. Translating gives CAISNGSGANVLTF.

V is TRBV7-9 and J is TRBJ1-2, with a tentative D call TRBD1 (5 bases). The CDR3 runs 13 residues. CDR1 and CDR2 from the germline V gene are SEHNR and FQNEAQ (reference sequence). The V gene lost 3 bases and the J gene lost 7 bases, with 12 bases spanning the gap. CDR3 protein: CASSLGEESGYTF. The DNA for the CDR3 is TGTGCCAGCAGCTTGGGGGAAGAGAGTGGCTACACCTTC.